This entry describes one T cell receptor beta chain. Its antigen is undetermined. Only in-frame clones appear in the TCRdb table, and some are missing; sequencing was by immunoSEQ multiplex PCR. The table includes around 150,000 clones, about 90% detected once. This entry is derived from a study of T cell responses to AZD1222 COVID-19 vaccine. Study observations and caveats: Repertoires were sampled only after the peak T cell response.

The germline V gene has CDR1 MNHNS and CDR2 SASEGT. The V segment lost 5 bases and the J segment 1 base; nucleotides outside the gene matches: 8. The CDR3 spans 15 residues. The sample here was peripheral blood, taken on day 0 of AZD1222 vaccination. The origin of this receptor is an adult in good health. The V gene is TRBV6-1, the J gene TRBJ2-7, with TRBD1 matching 7 bases. CDR3 residues: CASSPRQGTSYEQYF. CDR3 bases: TGTGCCAGCAGTCCAAGACAGGGAACTTCCTACGAGCAGTACTTC.